This T cell receptor beta chain was sequenced in a study of blood T cell repertoires in COVID-19. Turning to the study itself: The samples span acute and convalescent COVID-19 from the United States, Italy and Spain. PBMCs, B-cell-depleted T cells, or T cells were the source of the cDNA or gDNA that made up the material.

As originally analysed: Amplification of reference gene primers provided the estimated nucleated cell counts. Clones were read by immunoSEQ multiplex PCR, and TCRdb kept only the in-frame ones, dropping some. V and J calls and clone size are those listed in that table; D and trimming were worked out from the DNA. The data contain some 190,000 clones, about 80% of them singletons. Germline V gene data show CDR1 as SEHNR and CDR2 as FQNEAQ (reference sequence). The CDR3 is made up of 11 amino acids. Trimming stripped 6 bases from V and 6 bases from J, with 7 bases between. This TCR was sampled from a man aged 60 to 75 with acute or convalescent COVID-19. Input material: peripheral blood. The chain links TRBV7-9 to TRBJ2-3; D call uncertain. CDR3 in DNA: TGTGCCAGCAGGTCAGGTGATACGCAGTATTTT. It is translated as CASRSGDTQYF.